This passage covers 13 T cell receptor beta chains from one sample sequenced in a study of shared clonotypes between healthy human individuals. Assay: immunoSEQ multiplex PCR; the TCRdb copy retains only in-frame clones and omits some. Of hundreds of thousands of clones in the sample, roughly four fifths were seen once. Source material: PBMCs. These receptors were collected from a middle-aged woman in good health. Some clones in this sample may be carry-over from other donors' samples.

The chain is built from TRBV6-1 and TRBJ1-3, with no clear D. The germline V gene has CDR1 MNHNS and CDR2 SASEGT. CDR3 size: 15 residues. V was cut by 1 base and J by 0 bases, with 7 bases left in between. CDR3 coding DNA: TGTGCCAGCAGTGAAGTCGGGAACTCTGGAAACACCATATATTTT. The encoded protein is CASSEVGNSGNTIYF.

This clone appeared a single time. This chain links TRBV11-3 with TRBJ1-5, with TRBD1 matching 7 bases. The trim removed 6 bases at V and 4 bases at J, leaving 6 bases unmatched. Looked up from germline, CDR1 is SGHNT and CDR2 is YENEEA. CDR3 length: 14 residues. This chain's CDR3 is CASRPQTGNQPQHF. As DNA, the CDR3 is TGTGCCAGCAGACCCCAGACAGGGAATCAGCCCCAGCATTTT.

The V gene is TRBV10-1, the J gene TRBJ2-5; no clear D gene. V was trimmed by 6 bases and J by 5 bases, leaving 13 bases between them. The germline V gene encodes CDR1 WNHNN and CDR2 SYGVQD (reference sequence). The CDR3 contains 13 residues. The CDR3 sequence is CASSSTPRETQYF. The DNA for the CDR3 is TGCGCCAGCAGCTCGACACCCCGGGAGACCCAGTACTTC.

This sequence joins TRBV5-1 and TRBJ2-5; D is undetermined. This CDR3 region has 14 residues. Trimming removed 0 bases from V and 5 bases from J, with 11 bases in between. Germline V gives CDR1 SGHRS, CDR2 YFSETQ. The CDR3 loop is CASSLAFGSETQYF. DNA of the CDR3: TGCGCCAGCAGCTTGGCCTTTGGGTCCGAGACCCAGTACTTC.

The chain links TRBV10-2 to TRBJ1-2; D might be TRBD1 (5 bases). Germline V gene lookup returns CDR1 WSHSY and CDR2 SAAADI. The V and J ends lost 9 bases and 6 bases respectively, with 11 bases between them. This CDR3 is built from 11 residues. The DNA of the CDR3 is TGCGCCAGTCTGGGGGACCATGGCTACACCTTC. This encodes CASLGDHGYTF.

The rearrangement uses TRBV5-4 and TRBJ2-1; 11 bases are a match to TRBD1. This CDR3 region has 16 residues. The ends lost 2 bases at V and 6 bases at J; junction bases unmatched: 7. Per germline, CDR1 SGHNT and CDR2 YYREEE (reference sequence). The CDR3 reads CASSFLWGQGGNEQFF. The CDR3 DNA is TGTGCCAGCAGCTTCCTTTGGGGACAGGGGGGCAATGAGCAGTTCTTC.

The genes are TRBV11-2 and TRBJ2-1, with D hard to call. Germline V lookup: CDR1 SGHAT, CDR2 FQNNGV. V gave up 1 base and J gave up 7 bases, with 11 bases separating them. This CDR3 is 14 amino acids long. This CDR3 is CASSLVAWANEQFF. The CDR3 bases are TGTGCCAGCAGCTTAGTGGCCTGGGCAAATGAGCAGTTCTTC.

The gene calls are TRBV18 and TRBJ2-7; 9 nucleotides align to TRBD2. This CDR3 is 16 amino acids long. CDR1 is KGHSH and CDR2 is LQKENI in the germline V gene. With V trimmed by 5 bases and J by 3 bases, 11 bases remained unmatched. CDR3 residues: CASSWTSEYTGYEQYF. The CDR3 DNA is TGTGCCAGCTCATGGACTAGCGAGTACACCGGCTACGAGCAGTACTTC.

V and J are TRBV5-4 and TRBJ2-1; TRBD2 matches 13 bases. Trimming removed 4 bases from V and 7 bases from J; junction bases left unmatched: 8. Germline CDR1 reads SGHNT; CDR2 reads YYREEE (reference sequence). This CDR3 spans 16 amino acids. Written as DNA, the CDR3 is TGTGCCAGCAGCCACGGACTAGCGGGAGTACTTAATGAGCAGTTCTTC. Its protein is CASSHGLAGVLNEQFF.

This rearrangement joins TRBV11-3 to TRBJ2-7; D is undetermined. The CDR3 totals 16 residues. The germline V and J ends were trimmed by 0 bases and 1 base, with 13 bases remaining between them. Germline lookup yields CDR1 SGHNT and CDR2 YENEEA. CDR3 loop: CASSLEGPRRSYEQYF. As DNA, the CDR3 is TGTGCCAGCAGCTTAGAAGGACCTAGAAGGTCCTACGAGCAGTACTTC.

The gene calls are TRBV10-3 and TRBJ2-1; 7 bases line up with TRBD2. Per the germline V gene, CDR1 is ENHRY and CDR2 is SYGVKD. The CDR3 spans 13 residues. V dropped 6 bases and J dropped 3; count of bases not matched to a gene: 2. CDR3 protein: CAIRLADYNEQFF. DNA of the CDR3: TGTGCCATCAGGCTAGCGGACTACAATGAGCAGTTCTTC.

The rearrangement uses TRBV18 and TRBJ1-4; 8 bases map to TRBD1. Germline V gives CDR1 KGHSH, CDR2 LQKENI. V shed 3 bases and J 14 bases; nucleotides not matched to a gene: 11. The CDR3 is made up of 14 amino acids. The chain's CDR3 is CASSPGQEERVLFF. The CDR3 coding sequence is TGTGCCAGCTCACCGGGACAGGAGGAACGAGTGCTGTTTTTT.

The chain links TRBV28 to TRBJ2-2, with 11 bases fitting TRBD2. With 3 bases clipped from V and 3 bases from J, the junction kept 3 bases outside the gene matches. CDR1 is MDHEN, CDR2 SYDVKM, per germline. CDR3 length: 16 amino acids. In DNA, the CDR3 is TGTGCCAGCAGTTTGTCACTAGCGGGAGACACCGGGGAGCTGTTTTTT. It encodes CASSLSLAGDTGELFF.